Each of the 12 T cell receptor beta chains below was sequenced from the same sample in a study of regulatory T cells in long-lasting Graves disease. Time point given: newly diagnosed GD, antithyroid drugs for less than 3 months. Construction of the TCR library relied on RNA isolated from PBMCs. Sequencing libraries for TCR beta were prepared with iRepertoire HTBI primers and Arm-PCR of CDR3 regions. TCRdb reprocessed the multiplex PCR reads via MiXCR and lists one record per CDR3 protein. The sample consists of around 500,000 distinct CDR3 sequences, approximately 13% of them appearing once. This same sample was also taken into another study, of T cells in Graves' hyperthyroidism and ophthalmopathy.

The sample was peripheral blood mononuclear cells (PBMCs), taken at new diagnosis, from a patient treated with antithyroid drugs. These receptors were obtained from a man aged 25 to 45 with Graves disease.

This clonotype was detected many times. This chain uses TRBV6-1 with TRBJ2-1, with D possibly matching TRBD1 (6 bases). Trimming removed 10 bases at V and 5 bases at J, with 15 bases between. CDR3 length: 13 residues. Germline CDR1 is MNHNS and CDR2 is SASEGT. The CDR3 loop is CATHRAENNEQFF. The CDR3 DNA sequence: TGTGCCACCCACAGGGCAGAAAACAATGAGCAGTTCTTC.

The chain employs TRBV29-1 and TRBJ1-2; D gene ambiguous. The CDR3 has 12 amino acids. Trimming shortened V by 4 bases and J by 2 bases, and 8 bases separated the two germline ends. CDR1 and CDR2 from the germline V gene are SQVTM and ANQGSEA. CDR3 sequence: CSVVWMNYGYTF. The CDR3 bases are TGCAGCGTTGTATGGATGAACTATGGCTACACCTTC.

The chain has TRBV5-1 and TRBJ2-3, with 8 bases lining up with TRBD1. The J call is uncertain, as TRBJ2-7 better fits the DNA end. The CDR3 spans 18 residues. Germline V gene sequence: CDR1 SGHRS, CDR2 YFSETQ. CDR3 region: CASSQVTTRTGKKYEQYF. CDR3 in DNA: TGCGCCAGCAGCCAGGTAACAACCCGGACAGGGAAGAAATACGAGCAGTACTTC.

This clonotype was counted ten times or more. V is TRBV20-1 and J is TRBJ2-3; perhaps D is TRBD1 or TRBD2 (5 bases each). Germline V gene data show CDR1 as DFQATT and CDR2 as SNEGSKA (reference sequence). V lost 5 bases and J lost 6, with 18 bases in between. The CDR3 is made up of 14 amino acids. CDR3 sequence (DNA): TGCAGTGCTGAGACCCAAACATGGGGGGATACGCAGTATTTT. Amino acids: CSAETQTWGDTQYF.

Worth noting for this clonotype: A much larger clone is a single base away; this may be a read error. The gene calls are TRBV2 and TRBJ2-3; D possibly matches TRBD1 or TRBD2 (5 bases each). Germline-derived CDR1 and CDR2 are SNHLY and FYNNEI. The CDR3 consists of 16 residues. The CDR3: CASSDSSSLSTGTQYF. The CDR3 DNA is TGTGCCAGCAGTGATTCTAGCTCCCTATCCACAGGTACGCAGTATTTT.

Remarks on this clonotype: Its ends do not fully match the called genes, so a read error is possible. This chain connects TRBV20-1 to TRBJ1-2, with D possibly being TRBD1 (6 bases). The CDR3 contains 14 residues. Germline V gene lookup returns CDR1 DFQATT and CDR2 SNEGSKA (reference sequence). The CDR3 protein is CSASGTSANYGCTF. CDR3 coding DNA: TGCAGTGCTTCCGGGACATCGGCTAACTATGGCTGCACCTTC.

The chain has TRBV7-9 and TRBJ1-6, with D tentatively TRBD1 (5 bases). CDR1 SEHNR and CDR2 FQNEAQ come from the germline V gene (reference sequence). The CDR3 is 15 amino acids. Trimming left V 8 bases short and J 1 base short, with 12 bases between. DNA for the CDR3: TGTGCCAGCCCCCCCGGGGCATCCTATAATTCACCCCTCCACTTT. Encoded protein: CASPPGASYNSPLHF.

J is TRBJ2-1 and V is TRBV6-2 or TRBV6-3, with 16 bases lining up with TRBD2. The germline CDR1 and CDR2 sequences are MNHEY and SVGEGT. The CDR3 has 16 amino acids. V gave up 5 bases and J gave up 9 bases; unmatched junction bases: 7. The CDR3 DNA is TGTGCCAGCAGTCATCCGGGACTAGCGGGAGGGGGTGAGCAGTTCTTC. Translating it yields CASSHPGLAGGGEQFF.

In this sample, this clonotype turned up many times. A junction boundary mismatches the germline segment, possibly from a read error. V is TRBV6-5 and J is TRBJ2-5; D unresolved. Germline V gene lookup returns CDR1 MNHEY and CDR2 SVGAGI. The CDR3 runs 11 residues. The CDR3 sequence: CASSSQGTQYF. The CDR3 DNA reads TGTGCCAGCAGTTCCCAAGGGACCCAGTACTTC.

Many counts were recorded for this clonotype. The chain uses TRBV20-1 and TRBJ2-2; D gene ambiguous. This CDR3 has 13 residues. Per the germline V gene, CDR1 is DFQATT and CDR2 is SNEGSKA (reference sequence). The V end was cut by 3 bases, the J end by 3 bases, with 8 bases between. In nucleotides, the CDR3 is TGCAGTGCTAGCGTCTCCTACACCGGGGAGCTGTTTTTT. This codes for CSASVSYTGELFF.

This clonotype came up many times. The J gene is TRBJ2-7, the V gene TRBV11-2; TRBD2 is a possible D gene (5 bases). V shed 1 base and J shed 2 bases, with 12 bases lying between them. The CDR3 is 15 residues long. Germline loops: CDR1 SGHAT, CDR2 FQNNGV. DNA for the CDR3: TGTGCCAGCAGCTTAGTTGTCGGGATGGCCTACGAGCAGTACTTC. This translates into CASSLVVGMAYEQYF.

The chain combines TRBV18 with TRBJ2-2; tentative D call: TRBD1 (6 bases). This CDR3 region has 15 residues. The V end lost 5 bases, the J end lost 0 bases, and 10 bases lay between the germline ends. CDR1 is KGHSH, CDR2 LQKENI, per germline. The CDR3 DNA sequence: TGTGCCAGCTCAGACAGGATTCCGAACACCGGGGAGCTGTTTTTT. Protein product: CASSDRIPNTGELFF.